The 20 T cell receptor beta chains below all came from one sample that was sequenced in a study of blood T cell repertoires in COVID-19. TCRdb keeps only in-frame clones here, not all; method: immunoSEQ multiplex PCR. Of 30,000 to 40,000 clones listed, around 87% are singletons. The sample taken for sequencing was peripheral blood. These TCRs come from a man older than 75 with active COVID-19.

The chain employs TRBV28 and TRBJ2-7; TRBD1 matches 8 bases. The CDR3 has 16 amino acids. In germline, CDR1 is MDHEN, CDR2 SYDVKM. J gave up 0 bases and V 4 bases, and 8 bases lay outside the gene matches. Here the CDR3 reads CASSSTGQGSSYEQYF. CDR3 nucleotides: TGTGCCAGCAGTTCTACCGGACAGGGCAGCTCCTACGAGCAGTACTTC.

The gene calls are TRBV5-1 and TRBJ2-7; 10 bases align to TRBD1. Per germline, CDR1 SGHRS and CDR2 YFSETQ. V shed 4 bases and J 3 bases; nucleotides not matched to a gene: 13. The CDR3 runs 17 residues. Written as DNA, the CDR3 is TGCGCCAGCAGCACGGGACAGGGGCGGGGAAGGGACTACGAGCAGTACTTC. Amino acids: CASSTGQGRGRDYEQYF.

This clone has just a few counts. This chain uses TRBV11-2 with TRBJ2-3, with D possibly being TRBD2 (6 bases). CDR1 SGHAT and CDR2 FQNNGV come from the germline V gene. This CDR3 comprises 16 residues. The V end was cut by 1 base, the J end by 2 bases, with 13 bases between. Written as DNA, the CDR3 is TGTGCCAGCAGCTTAGTGGGGACTGTCAACACAGATACGCAGTATTTT. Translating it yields CASSLVGTVNTDTQYF.

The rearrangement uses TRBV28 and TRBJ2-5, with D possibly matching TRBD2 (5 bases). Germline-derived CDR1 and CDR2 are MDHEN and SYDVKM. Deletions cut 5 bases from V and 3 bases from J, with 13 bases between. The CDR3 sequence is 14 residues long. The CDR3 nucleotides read TGTGCCAGCAGTCCCCTCGGGGTGGAAGAGACCCAGTACTTC. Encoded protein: CASSPLGVEETQYF.

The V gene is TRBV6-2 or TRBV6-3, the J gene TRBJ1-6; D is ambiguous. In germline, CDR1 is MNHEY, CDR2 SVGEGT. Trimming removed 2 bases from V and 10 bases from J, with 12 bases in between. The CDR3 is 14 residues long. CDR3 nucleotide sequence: TGTGCCAGCAGTTACCCGCCAACAGTGTCACCCCTCCACTTT. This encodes CASSYPPTVSPLHF.

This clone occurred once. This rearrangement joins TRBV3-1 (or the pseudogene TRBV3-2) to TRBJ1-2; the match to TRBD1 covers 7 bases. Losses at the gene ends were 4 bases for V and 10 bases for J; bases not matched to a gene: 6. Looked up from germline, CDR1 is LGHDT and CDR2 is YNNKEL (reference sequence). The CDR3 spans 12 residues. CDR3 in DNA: TGTGCCAGCAGCCTCCGGGACAGACACTACACCTTC. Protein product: CASSLRDRHYTF.

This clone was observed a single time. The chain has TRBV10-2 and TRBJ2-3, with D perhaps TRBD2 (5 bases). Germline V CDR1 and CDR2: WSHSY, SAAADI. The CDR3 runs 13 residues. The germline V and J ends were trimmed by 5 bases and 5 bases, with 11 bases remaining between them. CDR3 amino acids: CASSWGVIDTQYF. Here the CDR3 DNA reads TGCGCCAGCAGTTGGGGAGTAATAGATACGCAGTATTTT.

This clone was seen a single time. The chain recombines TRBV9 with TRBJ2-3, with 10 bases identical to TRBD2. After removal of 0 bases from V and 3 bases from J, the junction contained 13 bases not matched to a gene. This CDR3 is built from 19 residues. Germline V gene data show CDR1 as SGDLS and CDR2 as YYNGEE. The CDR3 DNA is TGTGCCAGCAGCGTAGGGGTCTCGGGTACTAGCGGGAATACAGATACGCAGTATTTT. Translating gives CASSVGVSGTSGNTDTQYF.

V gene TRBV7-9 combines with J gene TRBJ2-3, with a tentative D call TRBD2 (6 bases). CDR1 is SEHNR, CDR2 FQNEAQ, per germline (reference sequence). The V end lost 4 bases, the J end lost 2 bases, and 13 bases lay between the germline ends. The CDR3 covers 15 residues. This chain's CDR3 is CASSYSSASTDTQYF. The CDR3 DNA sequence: TGTGCCAGCAGCTACTCTAGCGCCTCCACAGATACGCAGTATTTT.

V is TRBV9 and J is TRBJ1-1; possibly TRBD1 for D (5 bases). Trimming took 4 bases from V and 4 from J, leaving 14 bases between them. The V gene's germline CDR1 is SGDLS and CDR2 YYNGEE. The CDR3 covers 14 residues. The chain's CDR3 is CASSNRDGSTEAFF. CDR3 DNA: TGTGCCAGCAGCAACCGGGACGGGAGCACTGAAGCTTTCTTT.

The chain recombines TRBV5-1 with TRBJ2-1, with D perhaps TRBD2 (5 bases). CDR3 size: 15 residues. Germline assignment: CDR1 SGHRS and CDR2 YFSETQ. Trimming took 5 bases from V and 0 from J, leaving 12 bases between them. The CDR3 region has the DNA TGCGCCAGCAGTCGTAGCGTGAGCTCCTACAATGAGCAGTTCTTC. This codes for CASSRSVSSYNEQFF.

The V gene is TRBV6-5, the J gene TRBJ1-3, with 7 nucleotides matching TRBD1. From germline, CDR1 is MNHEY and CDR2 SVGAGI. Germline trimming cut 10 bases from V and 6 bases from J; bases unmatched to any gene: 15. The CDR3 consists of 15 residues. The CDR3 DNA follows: TGTGCCATCCAAAAAAACCGGGACAGACCAAACACCATATATTTT. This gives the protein CAIQKNRDRPNTIYF.

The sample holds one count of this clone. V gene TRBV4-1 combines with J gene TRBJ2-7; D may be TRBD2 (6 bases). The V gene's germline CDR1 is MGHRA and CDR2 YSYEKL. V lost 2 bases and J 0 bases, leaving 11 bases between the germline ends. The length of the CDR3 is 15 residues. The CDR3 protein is CASSQWREDSYEQYF. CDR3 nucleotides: TGCGCCAGCAGCCAATGGAGGGAGGACTCCTACGAGCAGTACTTC.

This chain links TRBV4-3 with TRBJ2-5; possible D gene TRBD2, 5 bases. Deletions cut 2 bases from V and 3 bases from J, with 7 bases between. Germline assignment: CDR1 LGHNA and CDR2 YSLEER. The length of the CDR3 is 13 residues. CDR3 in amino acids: CASSQYSEETQYF. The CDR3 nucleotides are TGCGCCAGCAGCCAATATAGCGAAGAGACCCAGTACTTC.

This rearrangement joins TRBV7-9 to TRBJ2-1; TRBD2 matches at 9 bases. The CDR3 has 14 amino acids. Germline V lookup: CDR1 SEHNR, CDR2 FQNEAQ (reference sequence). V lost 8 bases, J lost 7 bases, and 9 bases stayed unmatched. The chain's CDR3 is CASGTAGGVNEQFF. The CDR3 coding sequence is TGTGCCAGCGGGACGGCGGGAGGGGTTAATGAGCAGTTCTTC. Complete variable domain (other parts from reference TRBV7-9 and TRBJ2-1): DTGVSQNPRHKITKRGQNVTFRCDPISEHNRLYWYRQTLGQGPEFLTYFQNEAQLEKSRLLSDRFSAERPKGSFSTLEIQRTEQGDSAMYLCASGTAGGVNEQFFGPGTRLTVL.

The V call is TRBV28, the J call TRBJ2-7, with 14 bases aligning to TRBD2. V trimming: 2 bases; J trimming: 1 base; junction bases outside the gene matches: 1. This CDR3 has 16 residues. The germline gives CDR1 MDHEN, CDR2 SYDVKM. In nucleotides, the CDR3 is TGTGCCAGCAGTTTAGGGACTAGCGGGGGATCCTACGAGCAGTACTTC. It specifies CASSLGTSGGSYEQYF.

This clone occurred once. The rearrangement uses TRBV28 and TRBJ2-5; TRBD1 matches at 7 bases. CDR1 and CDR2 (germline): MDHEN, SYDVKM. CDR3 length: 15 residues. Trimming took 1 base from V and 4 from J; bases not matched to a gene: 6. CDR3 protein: CASSLFRDRLETQYF. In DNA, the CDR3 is TGTGCCAGCAGTTTATTCCGGGACAGACTAGAGACCCAGTACTTC.

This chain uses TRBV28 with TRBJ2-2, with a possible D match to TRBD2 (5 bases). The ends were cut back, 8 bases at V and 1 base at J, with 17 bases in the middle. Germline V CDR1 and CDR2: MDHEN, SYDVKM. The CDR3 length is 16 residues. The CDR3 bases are TGTGCCAGCCGAATTCGAGGGTGGGGGAACACCGGGGAGCTGTTTTTT. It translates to CASRIRGWGNTGELFF.

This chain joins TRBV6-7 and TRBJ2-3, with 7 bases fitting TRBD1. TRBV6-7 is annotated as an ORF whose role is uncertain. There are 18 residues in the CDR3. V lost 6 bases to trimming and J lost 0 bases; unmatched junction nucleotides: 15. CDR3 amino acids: CASSSNHQTDRSTDTQYF. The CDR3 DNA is TGTGCCAGCAGCTCGAACCACCAAACGGACAGGAGCACAGATACGCAGTATTTT.

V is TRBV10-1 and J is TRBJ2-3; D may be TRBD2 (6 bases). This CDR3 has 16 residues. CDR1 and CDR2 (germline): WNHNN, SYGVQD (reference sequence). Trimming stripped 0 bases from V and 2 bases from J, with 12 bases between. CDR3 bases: TGCGCCAGCAGTGAGTCTCCGGGAGCTTCCACAGATACGCAGTATTTT. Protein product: CASSESPGASTDTQYF.